Each of the 2 T cell receptor beta chains below was sequenced from the same sample in a study of human T cells and chemical hapten exposure. Regarding time point: patch test 3, about 24 weeks after DPC sensitization. The treatment: therapeutic diphenylcyclopropenone sensitization with weekly scalp DPC. TCRdb ran MiXCR on the RACE reads and lists one entry per CDR3 protein. The table shows 95,000 to 150,000 distinct CDR3 sequences, with around 10% occurring only once. The sequenced sample was whole blood, obtained in connection with sensitization to the hapten diphenylcyclopropenone (DPC). Receptors were obtained from a woman aged 50 to 60 with alopecia areata. Some clones in this sample may be carry-over from other donors' samples.

This clonotype has at least ten counts. The chain recombines TRBV20-1 with TRBJ2-1, with 7 bases that match TRBD2. This CDR3 spans 17 amino acids. The germline V gene has CDR1 DFQATT and CDR2 SNEGSKA (reference sequence). J gave up 5 bases and V 3 bases, and 16 bases lay outside the gene matches. CDR3 region: CSARERAGLPVNNEQFF. The CDR3 DNA reads as TGCAGTGCTAGGGAGAGGGCGGGACTACCCGTGAACAATGAGCAGTTCTTC.

This clonotype occurred a few times. This chain joins TRBV7-2 and TRBJ1-2; possibly TRBD1 for D (5 bases). The CDR3 has 14 amino acids. With 5 bases removed from V and 6 bases from J, the gap between germline ends came to 16 bases. Germline CDR1 SGHTA, CDR2 FQGNSA. The CDR3 DNA follows: TGTGCCAGCAGCCTAGGACAAGGGCTCGATGGCTACACCTTC. The encoded protein is CASSLGQGLDGYTF. Using reference TRBV7-2 and TRBJ1-2 for the parts outside the CDR3, the full variable domain is GAGVSQSPSNKVTEKGKDVELRCDPISGHTALYWYRQSLGQGLEFLIYFQGNSAPDKSGLPSDRFSAERTGGSVSTLTIQRTQQEDSAVYLCASSLGQGLDGYTFGSGTRLTVV.